A single T cell receptor (beta chain) is shown here with its context. Its target is not known. The data were taken from a study of CD8+ T cells in alopecia areata. Study as a whole: Tofacitinib therapy lasting 6 to 18 months was followed by 6 months off drug. Points from the study as a whole: Higher clonality than in normal scalp was seen in lesional scalp, especially alopecia totalis/universalis.

Once RNA had been extracted, it was reverse transcribed into cDNA to act as the sequencing template. Sequenced by immunoSEQ multiplex PCR; TCRdb stores in-frame clones only, minus some. The sample shows more than 200,000 clones, around 67% of them seen only once. The source was CD4+ T cells sorted from blood, collected at week 0. This receptor was obtained from a human donor with alopecia areata.

CDR3 loop: CASSNYQGDGYTF. DNA of the CDR3: TGTGCCAGCTCAAATTATCAGGGAGATGGCTACACCTTC. The V gene is TRBV18, the J gene TRBJ1-2; TRBD1 is a possible D gene (5 bases). The ends were cut back, 5 bases at V and 6 bases at J, with 13 bases in the middle. Germline V lookup: CDR1 KGHSH, CDR2 LQKENI. This CDR3 has 13 residues.